This T cell receptor beta chain was obtained from a study of blood T cell repertoires in COVID-19. TCRdb's copy holds only in-frame clones and misses some; the assay was immunoSEQ multiplex PCR. This sample has 47,000 or so clones, with around 81% found just once. The sequence came from a woman of 80 years or more with COVID-19, enrolled during active disease. The sequenced material came from peripheral blood.

In nucleotides, the CDR3 is TGTGCCAGCAGCCAAGTTCGGAGCTATGGCTACACCTTC. It encodes CASSQVRSYGYTF. The rearrangement links TRBV14 to TRBJ1-2; D ambiguous. The CDR3 spans 13 residues. V was clipped by 1 base and J by 4 bases, with 7 bases between them. CDR1 and CDR2 from the germline V gene are SGHDN and FVKESK. The full variable domain, with the rest looked up from reference TRBV14 and TRBJ1-2, is EAGVTQFPSHSVIEKGQTVTLRCDPISGHDNLYWYRRVMGKEIKFLLHFVKESKQDESGMPNNRFLAERTGGTYSTLKVQPAELEDSGVYFCASSQVRSYGYTFGSGTRLTVV.